This T cell receptor (beta chain) was documented in a study of T cell clonality in common variable immunodeficiency. Whole-study results and caveats: CVID patient heterogeneity limited repertoire-clinical complication correlations. Reportedly, TCR beta sequences from common variable immunodeficiency showed fewer deletions and N-nucleotide insertions. Compared with controls, CVID subjects had fewer shared TCRbeta clones. CVID subjects had higher TCRbeta clonality than healthy controls, most marked in about a third.

Germline values: CDR1 MDHEN, CDR2 SYDVKM. The V segment lost 3 bases and the J segment 9 bases; nucleotides outside the gene matches: 13. The CDR3 is made up of 16 amino acids. This clone was seen repeatedly, ten times or more. Its antigen is not known. The read falls 3 residues short of the CDR3 end, and the missing part is taken from the germline J gene. Profiled with immunoSEQ multiplex PCR; TCRdb holds only in-frame clones, not every one. This sample has 40,000 to 55,000 clones and no singletons, with 8.5% to 12% in the ten largest. The sequenced material came from peripheral blood mononuclear cells. This sequence joins TRBV28 and TRBJ2-1; 8 bases are a match to TRBD2. The TCR originated in a person aged 18 to 75 in good health. The CDR3 DNA, read in part, is TGTGCCAGCAGTTTCCCGGGACTAGATCCCTCTAGTGAG. Protein: CASSFPGLDPSSE. The entire CDR3 is CASSFPGLDPSSEQFF. Supplemented by reference TRBV28 and TRBJ2-1, the full variable domain reads DVKVTQSSRYLVKRTGEKVFLECVQDMDHENMFWYRQDPGLGLRLIYFSYDVKMKEKGDIPEGYSVSREKKERFSLILESASTNQTSMYLCASSFPGLDPSSEQFFGPGTRLTVL.